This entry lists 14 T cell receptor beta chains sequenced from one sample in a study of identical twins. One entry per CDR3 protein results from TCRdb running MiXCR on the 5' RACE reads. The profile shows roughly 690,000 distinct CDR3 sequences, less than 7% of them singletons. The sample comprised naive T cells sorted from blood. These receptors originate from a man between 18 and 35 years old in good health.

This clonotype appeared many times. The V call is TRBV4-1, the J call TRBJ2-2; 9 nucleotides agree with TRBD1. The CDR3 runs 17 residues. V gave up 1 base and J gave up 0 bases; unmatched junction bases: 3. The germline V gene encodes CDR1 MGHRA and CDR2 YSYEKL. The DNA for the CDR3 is TGCGCCAGCAGCCAAGTCACAGGGGGCGCGAACACCGGGGAGCTGTTTTTT. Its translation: CASSQVTGGANTGELFF.

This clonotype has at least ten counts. The DNA for the CDR3 is TGCAGTGCTAGAGATCGGGACAGGGGACGCGATGAGCAGTTCTTC. It translates to CSARDRDRGRDEQFF. The rearrangement uses TRBV20-1 and TRBJ2-1, with 10 bases fitting TRBD1. The ends lost 0 bases at V and 8 bases at J; junction bases unmatched: 7. This CDR3 spans 15 amino acids. Per the germline V gene, CDR1 is DFQATT and CDR2 is SNEGSKA (reference sequence).

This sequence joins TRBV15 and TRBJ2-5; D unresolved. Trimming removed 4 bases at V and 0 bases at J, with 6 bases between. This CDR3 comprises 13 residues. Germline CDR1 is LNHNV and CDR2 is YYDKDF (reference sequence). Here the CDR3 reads CATSTANQETQYF. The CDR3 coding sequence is TGTGCCACCAGCACCGCTAACCAAGAGACCCAGTACTTC.

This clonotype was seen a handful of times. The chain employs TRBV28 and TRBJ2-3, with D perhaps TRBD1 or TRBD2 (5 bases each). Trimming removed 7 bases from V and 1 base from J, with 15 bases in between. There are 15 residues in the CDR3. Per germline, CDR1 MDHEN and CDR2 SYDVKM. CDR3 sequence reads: CASNMGPPRTDTQYF. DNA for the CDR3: TGTGCCAGCAATATGGGACCCCCCCGCACAGATACGCAGTATTTT.

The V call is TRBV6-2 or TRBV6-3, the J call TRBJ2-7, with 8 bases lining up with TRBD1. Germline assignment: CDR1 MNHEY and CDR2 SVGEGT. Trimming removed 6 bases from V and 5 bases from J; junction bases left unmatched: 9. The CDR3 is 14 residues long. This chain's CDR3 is CASSRAGGFNEQYF. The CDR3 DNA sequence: TGTGCCAGCAGCCGGGCAGGGGGCTTCAACGAGCAGTACTTC.

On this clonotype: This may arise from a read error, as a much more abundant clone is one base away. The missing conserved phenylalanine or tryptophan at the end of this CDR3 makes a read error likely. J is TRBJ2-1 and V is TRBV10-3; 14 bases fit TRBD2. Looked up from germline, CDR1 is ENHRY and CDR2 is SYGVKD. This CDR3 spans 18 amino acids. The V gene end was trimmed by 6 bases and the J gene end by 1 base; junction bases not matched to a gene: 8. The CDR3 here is CAISGLAGGGFSYNEQFY. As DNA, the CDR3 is TGTGCCATCAGCGGACTAGCGGGAGGTGGTTTTTCCTACAATGAGCAGTTCTAC.

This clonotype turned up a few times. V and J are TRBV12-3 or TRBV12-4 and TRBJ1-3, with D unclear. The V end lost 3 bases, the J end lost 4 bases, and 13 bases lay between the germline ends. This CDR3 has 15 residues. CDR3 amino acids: CASSLSGPRGNTIYF. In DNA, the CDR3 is TGTGCCAGCAGTTTGTCAGGACCCAGGGGAAACACCATATATTTT.

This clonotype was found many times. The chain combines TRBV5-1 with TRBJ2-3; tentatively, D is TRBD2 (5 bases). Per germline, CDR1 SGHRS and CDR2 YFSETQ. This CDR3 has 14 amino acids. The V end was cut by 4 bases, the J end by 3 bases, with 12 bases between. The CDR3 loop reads CASSPKQRTDTQYF. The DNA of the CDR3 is TGCGCCAGCAGCCCGAAGCAGCGGACAGATACGCAGTATTTT.

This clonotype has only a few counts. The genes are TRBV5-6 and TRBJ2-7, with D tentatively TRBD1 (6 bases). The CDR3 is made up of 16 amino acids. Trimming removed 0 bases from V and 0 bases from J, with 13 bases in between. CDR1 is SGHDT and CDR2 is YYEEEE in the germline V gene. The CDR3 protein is CASSLDRGGYSYEQYF. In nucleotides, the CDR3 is TGTGCCAGCAGCTTGGATAGAGGGGGTTACTCCTACGAGCAGTACTTC.

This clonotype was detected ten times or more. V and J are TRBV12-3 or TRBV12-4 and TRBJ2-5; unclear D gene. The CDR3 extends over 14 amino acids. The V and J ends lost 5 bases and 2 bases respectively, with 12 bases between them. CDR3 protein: CASSIMELQETQYF. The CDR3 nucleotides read TGTGCCAGCAGTATAATGGAGTTACAAGAGACCCAGTACTTC.

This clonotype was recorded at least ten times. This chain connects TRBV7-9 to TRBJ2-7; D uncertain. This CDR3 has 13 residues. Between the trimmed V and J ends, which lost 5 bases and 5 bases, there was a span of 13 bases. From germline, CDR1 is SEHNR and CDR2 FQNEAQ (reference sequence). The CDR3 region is CASSPSGGHEQYF. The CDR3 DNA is TGTGCCAGCAGCCCCTCTGGTGGGCACGAGCAGTACTTC.

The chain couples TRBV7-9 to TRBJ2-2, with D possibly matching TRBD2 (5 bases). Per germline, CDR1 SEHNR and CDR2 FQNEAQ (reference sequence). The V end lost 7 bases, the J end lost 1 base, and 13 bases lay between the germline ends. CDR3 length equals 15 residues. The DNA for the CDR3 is TGTGCCAGCAACGAAGCGGAGATGAACACCGGGGAGCTGTTTTTT. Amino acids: CASNEAEMNTGELFF.

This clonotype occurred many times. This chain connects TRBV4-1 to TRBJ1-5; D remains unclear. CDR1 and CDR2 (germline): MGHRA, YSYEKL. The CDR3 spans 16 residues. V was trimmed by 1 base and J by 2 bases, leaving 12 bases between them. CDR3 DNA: TGCGCCAGCAGCCAAGTGTACAGAGGAGGCAATCAGCCCCAGCATTTT. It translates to CASSQVYRGGNQPQHF.

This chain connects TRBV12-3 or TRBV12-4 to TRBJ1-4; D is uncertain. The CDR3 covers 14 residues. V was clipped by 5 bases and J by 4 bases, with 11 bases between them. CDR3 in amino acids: CASSPQRHNEKLFF. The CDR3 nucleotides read TGTGCCAGCAGTCCCCAGAGGCATAATGAAAAACTGTTTTTT.